This note documents a single T cell receptor beta chain sequence. Antigen specificity is unknown. Every isolated RNA sample was fully reverse transcribed, so sequencing captured expressed TCRB transcripts. Clones were read by immunoSEQ multiplex PCR, and TCRdb kept only the in-frame ones, dropping some. The sample has a few hundred thousand clones, roughly a tenth seen once. The germline V and J ends were trimmed by 4 bases and 1 base, with 12 bases remaining between them. CDR3 length: 15 residues. The germline gives CDR1 SGHVS, CDR2 FQNEAQ. CD45RO/CCR7/CD25/CD127/CD95/CD27 staining was used to isolate CD4+ naive, central memory, regulatory and stem cell-like memory cells by sorting. Populations obtained by sorting all exceeded 98% purity. The record originates from a study of beta chain features in type 1 diabetes. Study-wide context: Patient and healthy donor groups were alike in age, gender and cell yields.

Findings and limits, study-wide: VDJ junctions from patients with type 1 diabetes contained fewer insertions and more deletions.

The chain employs TRBV7-8 and TRBJ2-3, with TRBD1 as a possible D gene (5 bases). The material sequenced was central memory CD4+ T cells from blood. The receptor was derived from a man between 18 and 35 years old in good health. The CDR3 loop reads CASSSQGSGTDTQYF. The CDR3 nucleotides are TGTGCCAGCAGCTCGCAGGGATCTGGCACAGATACGCAGTATTTT.